The 20 T cell receptor beta chains below all came from one sample that was sequenced in a study of regulatory T cells in long-lasting Graves disease. Time point meaning: newly diagnosed GD, antithyroid drugs for less than 3 months. PBMC RNA served as the TCR library source. Construction of the TCR beta libraries employed iRepertoire HTBI primers in conjunction with Arm-PCR of CDR3 regions. TCRdb passed the multiplex PCR reads through MiXCR, listing each CDR3 protein once. The data hold roughly 420,000 distinct CDR3 sequences, with less than 20% observed a single time. These same data were also listed under a study on T cells in Graves' hyperthyroidism and ophthalmopathy.

Sample: peripheral blood mononuclear cells (PBMCs), taken at new diagnosis, from a patient treated with antithyroid drugs. Every receptor here comes from a woman between 18 and 29 years old with Graves disease.

This clonotype was seen only a few times. The chain recombines TRBV7-2 with TRBJ2-6; D is possibly TRBD1 or TRBD2 (5 bases each). The CDR3 runs to 16 residues. V lost 1 base, J lost 0 bases, and 7 bases lay in between. The V gene's germline CDR1 is SGHTA and CDR2 FQGNSA. CDR3 sequence: CASSLGGVSGANVLTF. The CDR3 DNA follows: TGTGCCAGCAGCTTAGGAGGGGTCTCTGGGGCCAACGTCCTGACTTTC.

The V gene is TRBV7-3, the J gene TRBJ1-6; no definite D call. The germline V gene has CDR1 SGHTA and CDR2 FQGTGA. The CDR3 consists of 14 residues. The V end lost 4 bases, the J end lost 5 bases, and 9 bases lay between the germline ends. The CDR3 reads CASSSGSHNSPLHF. DNA of the CDR3: TGTGCCAGCAGCTCCGGATCACATAATTCACCCCTCCACTTT.

This clonotype was found a few times. The J gene is TRBJ1-1, the V gene TRBV13, with a possible D match to TRBD1 (5 bases). The length of the CDR3 is 14 residues. From germline, CDR1 is PRHDT and CDR2 FYEKMQ (reference sequence). V was trimmed by 5 bases and J by 6 bases, leaving 16 bases between them. Here the CDR3 DNA reads TGTGCCAGCAGCGTCCGGGGCATTGGCGCTGAAGCTTTCTTT. It specifies CASSVRGIGAEAFF.

The CDR3 loop reads CAWSVRDRRTYEQYF. CDR3 in DNA: TGTGCCTGGAGCGTCCGGGACAGGCGGACCTACGAGCAGTACTTC. V usage is TRBV30 and J usage is TRBJ2-7, with 8 bases that match TRBD1. V was pared by 3 bases and J by 2 bases, with 9 bases of the junction left unmatched. The CDR3 is made up of 15 amino acids. Germline values: CDR1 GTSNPN, CDR2 SVGIG (reference sequence).

This clonotype was recorded at least ten times. V is TRBV4-1 and J is TRBJ1-2, with 8 bases matching TRBD1. Trimming took 1 base from V and 0 from J; bases not matched to a gene: 1. The CDR3 totals 15 residues. Germline-derived CDR1 and CDR2 are MGHRA and YSYEKL. The CDR3 loop is CASSQATGANYGYTF. CDR3 bases: TGCGCCAGCAGCCAAGCGACAGGGGCTAACTATGGCTACACCTTC.

This clonotype was seen ten or more times. The chain has TRBV7-8 and TRBJ1-4, with D uncertain. The CDR3 totals 14 residues. V was pared by 0 bases and J by 0 bases, with 2 bases between. Per the germline V gene, CDR1 is SGHVS and CDR2 is FQNEAQ. The CDR3 DNA follows: TGTGCCAGCAGCTTAGCTTCAACTAATGAAAAACTGTTTTTT. Translation gives CASSLASTNEKLFF.

V and J are TRBV11-3 and TRBJ1-4, with D possibly being TRBD1 (6 bases). V gave up 5 bases and J gave up 12 bases, with 22 bases separating them. The CDR3 has 15 amino acids. Germline V lookup: CDR1 SGHNT, CDR2 YENEEA. The CDR3 sequence is CASSPGWGPASELFF. The DNA for the CDR3 is TGTGCCAGCAGCCCTGGCTGGGGGCCAGCAAGTGAACTGTTTTTT. Variable domain in full (rest from reference TRBV11-3 and TRBJ1-4): EAGVVQSPRYKIIEKKQPVAFWCNPISGHNTLYWYLQNLGQGPELLIRYENEEAVDDSQLPKDRFSAERLKGVDSTLKIQPAELGDSAVYLCASSPGWGPASELFFGSGTQLSVL.

This clonotype was observed at least ten times. The genes are TRBV7-9 and TRBJ2-2; D unclear. The V end was cut by 2 bases, the J end by 7 bases, with 8 bases between. This CDR3 spans 13 amino acids. CDR1 is SEHNR and CDR2 is FQNEAQ in the germline V gene (reference sequence). CDR3 sequence: CASSLKFDGELFF. In DNA form, the CDR3 reads TGTGCCAGCAGCTTAAAGTTCGACGGGGAGCTGTTTTTT.

V is TRBV24-1 and J is TRBJ1-5; D might be TRBD1 (5 bases). The germline V gene encodes CDR1 KGHDR and CDR2 SFDVKD. Trimming took 3 bases from V and 0 from J, leaving 11 bases between them. The CDR3 is 16 residues long. In DNA, the CDR3 is TGTGCCACCAGTGATGGCCAGGGCCTTAGCAATCAGCCCCAGCATTTT. Its protein is CATSDGQGLSNQPQHF.

V is TRBV29-1 and J is TRBJ2-7, with TRBD1 as a possible D gene (6 bases). Trimming took 6 bases from V and 4 from J, leaving 19 bases between them. Germline values: CDR1 SQVTM, CDR2 ANQGSEA. This CDR3 is 14 amino acids long. The CDR3 protein is CSVSGQREVYEQYF. CDR3 bases: TGCAGCGTCTCCGGACAGAGAGAAGTGTACGAGCAGTACTTC.

The chain links TRBV5-1 to TRBJ1-4; no clear D gene. V was clipped by 0 bases and J by 4 bases, with 7 bases between them. CDR1 and CDR2 from the germline V gene are SGHRS and YFSETQ. The CDR3 has 14 amino acids. CDR3 bases: TGCGCCAGCAGCTTGGGGAACTATAATGAAAAACTGTTTTTT. Residues: CASSLGNYNEKLFF.

The J gene is TRBJ2-7, the V gene TRBV7-2; D remains ambiguous. CDR1 is SGHTA, CDR2 FQGNSA, per germline. Trimming took off 4 bases at V and 1 base at J, with 14 bases between the two ends. This CDR3 region has 15 residues. CDR3 sequence: CASSSPTRMSYEQYF. The CDR3 region has the DNA TGTGCCAGCAGCTCTCCTACCCGGATGTCCTACGAGCAGTACTTC. Combining the CDR3 with reference TRBV7-2 and TRBJ2-7 gives the whole variable domain GAGVSQSPSNKVTEKGKDVELRCDPISGHTALYWYRQSLGQGLEFLIYFQGNSAPDKSGLPSDRFSAERTGGSVSTLTIQRTQQEDSAVYLCASSSPTRMSYEQYFGPGTRLTVT.

This clonotype came up many times. This chain uses TRBV29-1 with TRBJ2-1; D not resolved. The V end was cut by 7 bases, the J end by 0 bases, with 13 bases between. The CDR3 is made up of 14 amino acids. CDR1 and CDR2 (germline): SQVTM, ANQGSEA. CDR3 DNA: TGCAGCGCCGCCAGCTCCAGCTCCTACAATGAGCAGTTCTTC. It translates to CSAASSSSYNEQFF.

The chain uses TRBV12-5 and TRBJ1-2; 8 bases are a match to TRBD1. CDR1 is LGHNT and CDR2 is FRNRAP in the germline V gene. After removal of 6 bases from V and 5 bases from J, the junction contained 5 bases not matched to a gene. The CDR3 is 13 residues long. The CDR3 nucleotides read TGTGCTAGTGGCAGGACAGGGCGGTATGGCTACACCTTC. It translates to CASGRTGRYGYTF.

This clonotype was picked up many times. The V call is TRBV12-3 or TRBV12-4, the J call TRBJ1-1; maybe TRBD1 (6 bases). The V and J ends lost 7 bases and 11 bases respectively, with 14 bases between them. The CDR3 length is 11 residues. The CDR3: CASTPGGAAFF. The CDR3 DNA reads as TGTGCCAGCACTCCTGGGGGGGCGGCTTTCTTT.

In its sample, this clonotype was seen a few times. The rearrangement links TRBV14 to TRBJ2-7; D uncertain. Trimming left V 4 bases short and J 7 bases short, with 14 bases between. The CDR3 covers 13 residues. CDR1 and CDR2 (germline): SGHDN, FVKESK. The CDR3 DNA sequence: TGTGCCAGCAGCCCGGACGGATGGTGGGAGCAGTACTTC. Protein product: CASSPDGWWEQYF. Supplemented by reference TRBV14 and TRBJ2-7, the full variable domain reads EAGVTQFPSHSVIEKGQTVTLRCDPISGHDNLYWYRRVMGKEIKFLLHFVKESKQDESGMPNNRFLAERTGGTYSTLKVQPAELEDSGVYFCASSPDGWWEQYFGPGTRLTVT.

Regarding this clonotype: A read error may explain this, as a much larger clone is one base away. This sequence joins TRBV5-4 and TRBJ2-7, with D maybe TRBD2 (6 bases). V lost 4 bases to trimming and J lost 7 bases, with 15 bases between them. CDR3 length equals 13 residues. The germline V gene encodes CDR1 SGHNT and CDR2 YYREEE (reference sequence). The CDR3 region has the DNA TGTGCCAGCAGCCGGGGGACGTTCGATGAGCAGTACTTC. This translates into CASSRGTFDEQYF.

This clonotype was counted ten times or more. The V gene is TRBV11-2, the J gene TRBJ2-1; 9 bases fit TRBD1. Germline lookup yields CDR1 SGHAT and CDR2 FQNNGV. The CDR3 sequence is 12 residues long. J lost 14 bases, V lost 2 bases, and 4 bases had no gene match. The CDR3 nucleotides read TGTGCCAGCAGCTTAAACCGGGACAGGGAGTTCTTC. Translating gives CASSLNRDREFF.

V usage is TRBV29-1 and J usage is TRBJ2-2, with 9 bases matching TRBD2. Germline V lookup: CDR1 SQVTM, CDR2 ANQGSEA. The CDR3 is 16 residues long. Trimming took 1 base from V and 4 from J; bases not matched to a gene: 7. As DNA, the CDR3 is TGCAGCGTTGAAGGGGGTAGCGGGAGAACCACCGGGGAGCTGTTTTTT. Amino acid sequence: CSVEGGSGRTTGELFF.

The chain combines TRBV20-1 with TRBJ2-5, with TRBD2 matching 7 bases. J gave up 5 bases and V 6 bases, and 9 bases lay outside the gene matches. In germline, CDR1 is DFQATT, CDR2 SNEGSKA (reference sequence). The CDR3 covers 13 residues. The CDR3 DNA reads TGCAGTGCCTTCGGCGGGAGCTTGGAGACCCAGTACTTC. This sequence encodes CSAFGGSLETQYF.